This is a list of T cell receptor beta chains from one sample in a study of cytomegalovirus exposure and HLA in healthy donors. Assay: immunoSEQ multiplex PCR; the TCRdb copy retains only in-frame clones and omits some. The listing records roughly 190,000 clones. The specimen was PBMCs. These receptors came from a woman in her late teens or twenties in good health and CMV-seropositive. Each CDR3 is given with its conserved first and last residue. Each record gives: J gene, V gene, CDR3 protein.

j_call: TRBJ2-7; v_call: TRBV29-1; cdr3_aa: CSVRTGSSYEQYF
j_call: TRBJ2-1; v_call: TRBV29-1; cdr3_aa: CSVRGLAGGGSEQFF
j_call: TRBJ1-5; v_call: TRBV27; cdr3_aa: CASSYSQGGDQPQHF
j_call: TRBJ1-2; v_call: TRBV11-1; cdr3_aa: CASSEKIYGYTF
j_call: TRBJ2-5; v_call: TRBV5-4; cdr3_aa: CASSLGLAGVETQYF
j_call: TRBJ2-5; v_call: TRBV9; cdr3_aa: CASSRRVGRGETQYF
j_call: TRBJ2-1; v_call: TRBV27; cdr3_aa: CASRRSGRVNYNEQFF
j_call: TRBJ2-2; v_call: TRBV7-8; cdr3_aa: CASSGGAGGTTNTGELFF
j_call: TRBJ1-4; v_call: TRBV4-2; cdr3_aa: CASSQGGTGVEKLFF
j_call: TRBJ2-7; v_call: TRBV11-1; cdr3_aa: CASSPGTGGREQYF
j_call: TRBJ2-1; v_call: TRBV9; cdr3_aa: CASSLALVADEQFF
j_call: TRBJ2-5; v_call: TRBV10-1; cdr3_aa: CASSESEGGETQYF
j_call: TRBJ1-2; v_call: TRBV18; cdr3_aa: CASSPEGDYGYTF
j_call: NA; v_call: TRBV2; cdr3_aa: CASSFSYEQYF
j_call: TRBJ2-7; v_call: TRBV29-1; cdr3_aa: CSVGRGLGPYEQYF
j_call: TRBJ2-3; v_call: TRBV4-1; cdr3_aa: CASSQVAGALTDTQYF
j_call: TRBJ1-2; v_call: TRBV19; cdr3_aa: CARTDYGYTF
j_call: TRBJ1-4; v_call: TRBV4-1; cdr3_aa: CASSQEVRVNEKLFF
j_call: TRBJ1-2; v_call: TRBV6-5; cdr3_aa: CASSSRGSGYTF
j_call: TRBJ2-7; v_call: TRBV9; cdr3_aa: CASSHREVPYEQYF
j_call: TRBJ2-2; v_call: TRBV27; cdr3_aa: CASRTGDRGRVELFF
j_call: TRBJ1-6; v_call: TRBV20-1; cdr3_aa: CSAPGGSPLHF
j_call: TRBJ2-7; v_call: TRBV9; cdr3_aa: CASSPLGTYTYEQYF
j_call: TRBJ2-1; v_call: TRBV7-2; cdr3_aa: CASSMTSGEWSEQFF
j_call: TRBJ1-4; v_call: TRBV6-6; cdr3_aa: CASSYLTGATNEKLFF
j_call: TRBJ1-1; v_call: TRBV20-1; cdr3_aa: CSASGLWAFF
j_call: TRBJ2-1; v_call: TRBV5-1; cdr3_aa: CASSLGGGRALENEQFF
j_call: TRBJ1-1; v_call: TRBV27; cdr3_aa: CASSVRAANTEAFF
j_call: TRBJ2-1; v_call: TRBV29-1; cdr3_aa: CSVRTSGSYNEQFF
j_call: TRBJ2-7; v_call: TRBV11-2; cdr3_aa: CASSLYPGPTYEQYF
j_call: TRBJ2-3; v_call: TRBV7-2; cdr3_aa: CASRLGFYADTQYF
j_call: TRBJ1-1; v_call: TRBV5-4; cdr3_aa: CASSLSQREAFF
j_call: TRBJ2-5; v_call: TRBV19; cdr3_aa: CASSGVNPGLATQETQYF
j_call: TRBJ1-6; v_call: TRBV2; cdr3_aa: CASRNTGTRSSYNSPLHF
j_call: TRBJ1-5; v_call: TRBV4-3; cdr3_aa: CASSQEPPGTGYQPQHF
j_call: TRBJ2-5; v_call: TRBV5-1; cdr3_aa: CASSPGTGQETQYF
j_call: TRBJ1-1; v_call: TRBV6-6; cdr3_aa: CASSYTRNTEAFF
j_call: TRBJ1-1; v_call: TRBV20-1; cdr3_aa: CSATSNTEAFF
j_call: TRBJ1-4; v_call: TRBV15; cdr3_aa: CATSSHWREVDEKLFF
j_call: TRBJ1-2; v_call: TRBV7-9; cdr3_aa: CASSLQNWNYGYTF
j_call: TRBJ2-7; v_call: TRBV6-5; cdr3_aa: CASGTSGYEQYF
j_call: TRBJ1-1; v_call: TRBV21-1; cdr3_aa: CASSSRGGTNTEAFF
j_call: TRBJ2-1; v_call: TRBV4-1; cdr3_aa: CASSQGTAGTYNEQFF
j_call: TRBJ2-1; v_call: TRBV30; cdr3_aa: CAWSFWTSGLFF
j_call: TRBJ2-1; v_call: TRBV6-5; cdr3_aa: CASSFTSGRLNEQFF
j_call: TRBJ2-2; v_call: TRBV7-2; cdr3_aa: CASSLFSGGYTGELFF
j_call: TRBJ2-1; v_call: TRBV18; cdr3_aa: CASSQQGTLYNEQFF
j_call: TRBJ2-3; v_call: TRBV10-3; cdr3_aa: CAISDRTVSTQYF
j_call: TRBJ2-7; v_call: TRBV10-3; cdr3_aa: CAISESASAGPYEQYF
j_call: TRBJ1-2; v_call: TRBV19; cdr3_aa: CASSTGTDYGYTF
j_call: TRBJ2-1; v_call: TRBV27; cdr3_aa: CASSSGNEQFF
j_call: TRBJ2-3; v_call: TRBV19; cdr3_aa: CASREDYWGTDTQYF
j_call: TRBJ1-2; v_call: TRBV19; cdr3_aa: CASSGAIGYGYTF
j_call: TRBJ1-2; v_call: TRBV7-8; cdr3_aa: CASSPGQYYGYTF